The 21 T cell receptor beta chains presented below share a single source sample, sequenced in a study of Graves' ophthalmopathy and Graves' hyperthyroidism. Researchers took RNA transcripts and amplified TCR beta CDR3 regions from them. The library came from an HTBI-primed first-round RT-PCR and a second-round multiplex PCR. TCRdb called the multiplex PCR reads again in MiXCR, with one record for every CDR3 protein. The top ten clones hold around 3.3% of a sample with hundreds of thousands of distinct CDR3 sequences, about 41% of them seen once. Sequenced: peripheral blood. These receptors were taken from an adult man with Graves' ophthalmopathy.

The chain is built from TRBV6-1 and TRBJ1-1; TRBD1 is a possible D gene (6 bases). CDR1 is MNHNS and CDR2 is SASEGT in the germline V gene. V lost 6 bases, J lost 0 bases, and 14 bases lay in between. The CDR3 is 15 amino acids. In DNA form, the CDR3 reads TGTGCCAGCAGCGCCGTACAGGGCTTGAACACTGAAGCTTTCTTT. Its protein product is CASSAVQGLNTEAFF.

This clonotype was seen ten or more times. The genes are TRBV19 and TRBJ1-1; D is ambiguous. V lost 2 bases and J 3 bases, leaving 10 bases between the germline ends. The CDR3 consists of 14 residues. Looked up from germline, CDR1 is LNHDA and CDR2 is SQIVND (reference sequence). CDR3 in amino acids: CASSIKVRDTEAFF. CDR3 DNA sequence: TGTGCCAGTAGTATAAAGGTGAGGGACACTGAAGCTTTCTTT.

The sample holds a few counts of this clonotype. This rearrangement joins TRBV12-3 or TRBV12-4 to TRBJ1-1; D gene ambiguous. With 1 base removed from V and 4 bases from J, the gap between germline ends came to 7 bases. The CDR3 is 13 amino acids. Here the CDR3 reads CASSLGVRTEAFF. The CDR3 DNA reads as TGTGCCAGCAGTTTAGGGGTGCGCACTGAAGCTTTCTTT.

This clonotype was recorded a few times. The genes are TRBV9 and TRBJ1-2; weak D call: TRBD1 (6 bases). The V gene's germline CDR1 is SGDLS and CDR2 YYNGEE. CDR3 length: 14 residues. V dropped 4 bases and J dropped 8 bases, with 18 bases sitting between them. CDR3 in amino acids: CASSSGGGAQGYTF. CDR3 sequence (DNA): TGTGCCAGCAGCTCTGGGGGGGGGGCACAAGGCTACACCTTC.

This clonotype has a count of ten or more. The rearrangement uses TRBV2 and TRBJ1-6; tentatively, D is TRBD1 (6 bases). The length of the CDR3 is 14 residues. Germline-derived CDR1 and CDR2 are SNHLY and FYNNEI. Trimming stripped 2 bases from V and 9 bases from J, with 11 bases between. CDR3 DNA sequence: TGTGCCAGCAGTGAAAACAGGGAATCTTCACCCCTCCACTTT. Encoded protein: CASSENRESSPLHF.

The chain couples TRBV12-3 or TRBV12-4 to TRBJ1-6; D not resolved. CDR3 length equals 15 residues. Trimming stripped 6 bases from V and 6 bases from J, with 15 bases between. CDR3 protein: CASSSGRSSNSPLHF. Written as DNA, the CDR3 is TGTGCCAGCAGCTCCGGACGGAGTTCTAATTCACCCCTCCACTTT.

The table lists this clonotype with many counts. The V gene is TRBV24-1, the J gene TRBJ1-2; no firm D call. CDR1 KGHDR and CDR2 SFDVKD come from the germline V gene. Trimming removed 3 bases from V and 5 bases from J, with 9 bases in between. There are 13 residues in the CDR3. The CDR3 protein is CATSDGSIYGYTF. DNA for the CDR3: TGTGCCACCAGTGATGGCAGCATATATGGCTACACCTTC.

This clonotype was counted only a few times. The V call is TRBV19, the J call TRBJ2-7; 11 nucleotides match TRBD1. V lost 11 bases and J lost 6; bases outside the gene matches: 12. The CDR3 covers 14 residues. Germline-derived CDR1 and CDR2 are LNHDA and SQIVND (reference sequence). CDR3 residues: CASNSGTGGFEQYF. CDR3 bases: TGTGCCTCTAACTCAGGGACAGGGGGTTTCGAGCAGTACTTC.

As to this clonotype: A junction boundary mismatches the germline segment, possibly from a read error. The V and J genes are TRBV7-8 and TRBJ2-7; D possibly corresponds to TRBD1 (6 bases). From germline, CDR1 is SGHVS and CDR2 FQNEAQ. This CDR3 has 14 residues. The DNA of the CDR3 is TGTGACAGCAGCTACACAAGGGGGATCTACGAGCAGTACTTC. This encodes CDSSYTRGIYEQYF.

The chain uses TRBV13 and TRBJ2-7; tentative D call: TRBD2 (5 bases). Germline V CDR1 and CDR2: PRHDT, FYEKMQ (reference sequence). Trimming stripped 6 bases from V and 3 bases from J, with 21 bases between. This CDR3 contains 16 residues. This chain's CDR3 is CASSGAGRGFIYEQYF. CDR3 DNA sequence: TGTGCCAGCAGTGGCGCGGGCCGGGGATTTATCTACGAGCAGTACTTC.

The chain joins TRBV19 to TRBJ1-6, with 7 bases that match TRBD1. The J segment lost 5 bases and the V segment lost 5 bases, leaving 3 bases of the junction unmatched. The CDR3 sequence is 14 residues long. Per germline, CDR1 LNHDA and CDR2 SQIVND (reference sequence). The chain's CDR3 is CASSAGQHNSPLHF. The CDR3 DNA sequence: TGTGCCAGTAGTGCGGGACAGCATAATTCACCCCTCCACTTT. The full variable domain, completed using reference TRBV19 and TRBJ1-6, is DGGITQSPKYLFRKEGQNVTLSCEQNLNHDAMYWYRQDPGQGLRLIYYSQIVNDFQKGDIAEGYSVSREKKESFPLTVTSAQKNPTAFYLCASSAGQHNSPLHFGNGTRLTVT.

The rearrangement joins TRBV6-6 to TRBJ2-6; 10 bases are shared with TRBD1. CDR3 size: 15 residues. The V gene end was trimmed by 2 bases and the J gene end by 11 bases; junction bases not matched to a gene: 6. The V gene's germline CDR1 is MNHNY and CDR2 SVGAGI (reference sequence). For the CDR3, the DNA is TGTGCCAGCAGTTACGGACAGGGGGGATCCTACGTCCTGACTTTC. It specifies CASSYGQGGSYVLTF.

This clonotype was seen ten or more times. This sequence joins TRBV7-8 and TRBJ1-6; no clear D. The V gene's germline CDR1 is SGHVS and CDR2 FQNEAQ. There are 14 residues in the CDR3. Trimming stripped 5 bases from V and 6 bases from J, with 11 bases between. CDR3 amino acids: CASSQLEGNSPLHF. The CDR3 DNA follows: TGTGCCAGCAGCCAACTGGAGGGTAATTCACCCCTCCACTTT.

Written as DNA, the CDR3 is TGTGCCAGCAGCTACAGGGGAGGGGATGAAAAACTGTTTTTT. Its protein product is CASSYRGGDEKLFF. This rearrangement joins TRBV7-3 to TRBJ1-4; 7 nucleotides align to TRBD1. Germline CDR1 is SGHTA and CDR2 is FQGTGA. CDR3 size: 14 residues. V lost 4 bases and J lost 6; bases outside the gene matches: 5.

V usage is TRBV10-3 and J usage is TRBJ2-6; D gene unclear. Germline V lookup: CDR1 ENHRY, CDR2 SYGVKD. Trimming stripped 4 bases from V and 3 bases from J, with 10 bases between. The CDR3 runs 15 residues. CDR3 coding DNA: TGTGCCATCAGTGGTGGTACAGTTGGGGCCAACGTCCTGACTTTC. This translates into CAISGGTVGANVLTF.

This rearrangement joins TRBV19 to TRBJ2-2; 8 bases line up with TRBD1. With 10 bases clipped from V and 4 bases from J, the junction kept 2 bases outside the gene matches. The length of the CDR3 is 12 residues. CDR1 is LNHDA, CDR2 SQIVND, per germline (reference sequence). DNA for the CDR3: TGTGCCACAGGGGGCTCCACCGGGGAGCTGTTTTTT. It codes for CATGGSTGELFF.

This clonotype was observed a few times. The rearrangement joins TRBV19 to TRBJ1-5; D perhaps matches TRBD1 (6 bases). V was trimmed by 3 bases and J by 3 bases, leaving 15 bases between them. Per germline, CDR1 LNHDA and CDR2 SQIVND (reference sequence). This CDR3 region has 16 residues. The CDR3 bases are TGTGCCAGTAGTATGGCGGGGGGGGGCCCCAATCAGCCCCAGCATTTT. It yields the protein CASSMAGGGPNQPQHF. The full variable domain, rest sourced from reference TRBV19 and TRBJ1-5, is DGGITQSPKYLFRKEGQNVTLSCEQNLNHDAMYWYRQDPGQGLRLIYYSQIVNDFQKGDIAEGYSVSREKKESFPLTVTSAQKNPTAFYLCASSMAGGGPNQPQHFGDGTRLSIL.

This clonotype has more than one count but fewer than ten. The CDR3 loop is CASKRGSSDTQYF. The CDR3 DNA is TGTGCCAGCAAGAGGGGGAGCTCAGATACGCAGTATTTT. The chain recombines TRBV2 with TRBJ2-3; D may be TRBD1 (6 bases). Per germline, CDR1 SNHLY and CDR2 FYNNEI. V was shortened by 7 bases and J by 4 bases, with 12 bases between the two germline ends. The CDR3 totals 13 residues.

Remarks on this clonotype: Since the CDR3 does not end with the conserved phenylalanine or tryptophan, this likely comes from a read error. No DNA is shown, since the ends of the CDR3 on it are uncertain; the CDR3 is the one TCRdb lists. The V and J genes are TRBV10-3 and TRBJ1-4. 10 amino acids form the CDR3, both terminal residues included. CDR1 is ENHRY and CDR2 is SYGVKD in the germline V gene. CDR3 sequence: CAISDGSGRA.

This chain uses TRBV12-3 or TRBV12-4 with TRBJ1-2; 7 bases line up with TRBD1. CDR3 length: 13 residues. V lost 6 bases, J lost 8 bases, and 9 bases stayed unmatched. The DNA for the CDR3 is TGTGCCAGCAGGGAAGGGGGCGCCTACGGCTACACCTTC. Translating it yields CASREGGAYGYTF.

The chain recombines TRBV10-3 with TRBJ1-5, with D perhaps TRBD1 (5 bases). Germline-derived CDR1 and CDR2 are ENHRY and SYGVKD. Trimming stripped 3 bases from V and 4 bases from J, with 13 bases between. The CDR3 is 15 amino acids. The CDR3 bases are TGTGCCATCAGTGAAGGGACCCTAGCAAATCAGCCCCAGCATTTT. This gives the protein CAISEGTLANQPQHF.